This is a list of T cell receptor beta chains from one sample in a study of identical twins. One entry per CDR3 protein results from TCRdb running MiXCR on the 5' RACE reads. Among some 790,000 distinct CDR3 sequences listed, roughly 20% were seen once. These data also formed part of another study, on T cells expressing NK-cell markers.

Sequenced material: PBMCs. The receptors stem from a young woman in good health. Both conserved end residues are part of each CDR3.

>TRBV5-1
CASSLGLAGAEIDTQYF
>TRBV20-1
CSARQVSYEQYF
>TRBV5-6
CASSFGFRPTMGYTF
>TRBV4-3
CASSQDGGRAFSYNEQFF
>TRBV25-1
CASTQAPGDSPLHF
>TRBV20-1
CSARERVSGNTIYF
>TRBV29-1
CSARGEGGPYADTQYF
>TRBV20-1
CSARDGAKTDTQYF
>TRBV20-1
CSARVRSGSSYNEQFF
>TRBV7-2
CASSLWASGAYEQYF
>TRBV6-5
CATQSSNSPLHF
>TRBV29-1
CSVEEGTTNTGELFF
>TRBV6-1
CASSPDTNSYNEQFF
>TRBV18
CASSPFGGGGDEQFF
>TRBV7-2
CASSPISREQFF
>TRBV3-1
CASSQASGRETQYF
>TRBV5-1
CASSLVAGGSGANVLTF
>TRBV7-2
CASSSEDYEQYF
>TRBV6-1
CASSRDLYSNQPQHF
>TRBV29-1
CSVEKTSGLGDTQYF
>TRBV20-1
CSASRGEETQYF
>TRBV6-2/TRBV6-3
CASSYELDWSNNEQFF
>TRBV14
CASSQVAGLADTQYF
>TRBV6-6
CASQGNEKLFF
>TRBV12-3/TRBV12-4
CASSLVPEYGYTF
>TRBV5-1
CASSLMLGQETQYF